A single sample is the source of the 18 T cell receptor beta chains below, sequenced in a study of blood T cell repertoires in COVID-19. TCRdb's table, derived via immunoSEQ multiplex PCR, lists solely in-frame clones and lacks some. In the table there are over 120,000 clones, about 80% of which are singletons. Sequenced input: PBMCs or T cells enriched from blood (not recorded which). The receptors here all came from a man over 45 who had recovered from COVID-19.

The rearrangement links TRBV28 to TRBJ1-1, with D perhaps TRBD1 (5 bases). The germline V and J ends were trimmed by 2 bases and 6 bases, with 13 bases remaining between them. This CDR3 has 14 amino acids. Germline-derived CDR1 and CDR2 are MDHEN and SYDVKM. CDR3 nucleotide sequence: TGTGCCAGCAGTTTAAGCCAGGGTGGGGCTGAAGCTTTCTTT. Translating it yields CASSLSQGGAEAFF.

CDR3 nucleotides: TGTGCCAGCAGCTCTCACGGGGGTATTAGCAATCAGCCCCAGCATTTT. This codes for CASSSHGGISNQPQHF. The rearrangement joins TRBV7-2 to TRBJ1-5; D possibly corresponds to TRBD1 (5 bases). The CDR3 spans 16 residues. Germline loops: CDR1 SGHTA, CDR2 FQGNSA. Trimming shortened V by 4 bases and J by 0 bases, and 13 bases separated the two germline ends.

The J gene is TRBJ1-1, the V gene TRBV2; D may be TRBD1 (6 bases). Trimming pared 4 bases from V and 4 bases from J, leaving 13 bases between. The germline gives CDR1 SNHLY, CDR2 FYNNEI. The CDR3 spans 14 residues. CDR3 sequence: CASSGQALGTEAFF. DNA of the CDR3: TGTGCCAGCAGTGGACAGGCCTTGGGCACTGAAGCTTTCTTT.

V is TRBV4-1 and J is TRBJ1-5; 9 nucleotides align to TRBD1. CDR1 and CDR2 (germline): MGHRA, YSYEKL. The CDR3 covers 16 residues. With 0 bases clipped from V and 6 bases from J, the junction kept 6 bases outside the gene matches. The DNA for the CDR3 is TGCGCCAGCAGCCAAGAGGAGGGGACAGGGTTTCAGCCCCAGCATTTT. Translated: CASSQEEGTGFQPQHF.

Concerning this clone itself: Within the sample, other DNA sequences also encode this same CDR3. V and J are TRBV3-1 (or the pseudogene TRBV3-2) and TRBJ1-5; D unresolved. CDR3 size: 13 residues. The V and J ends lost 0 bases and 6 bases respectively, with 6 bases between them. The germline CDR1 and CDR2 sequences are LGHDT and YNNKEL (reference sequence). Here the CDR3 DNA reads TGTGCCAGCAGCCAAGATCGGGGTCAGCCCCAGCATTTT. The encoded protein is CASSQDRGQPQHF.

V is TRBV7-2 and J is TRBJ2-1; 8 nucleotides agree with TRBD2. Trimming at V came to 5 bases and at J to 9 bases, leaving 12 bases not matched to a gene. This CDR3 region has 15 residues. The germline CDR1 and CDR2 sequences are SGHTA and FQGNSA. This CDR3 reads CASSRTSRSGGEQFF. The CDR3 nucleotides are TGTGCCAGCAGCCGGACTAGCAGATCGGGAGGTGAGCAGTTCTTC.

The rearrangement links TRBV9 to TRBJ1-2, with D possibly matching TRBD1 (5 bases). The germline V and J ends were trimmed by 3 bases and 2 bases, with 11 bases remaining between them. CDR1 SGDLS and CDR2 YYNGEE come from the germline V gene. The CDR3 extends over 14 amino acids. The CDR3 protein is CASSAADRNYGYTF. The CDR3 coding sequence is TGTGCCAGCAGCGCGGCAGACAGAAACTATGGCTACACCTTC.

This chain connects TRBV4-1 to TRBJ2-7; TRBD1 agrees at 10 bases. Germline-derived CDR1 and CDR2 are MGHRA and YSYEKL. V lost 1 base to trimming and J lost 4 bases; unmatched junction nucleotides: 10. The CDR3 length is 17 residues. In DNA form, the CDR3 reads TGCGCCAGCAGCCAAGTATTGCAGGGACAGGGGCCGTACGAGCAGTACTTC. It specifies CASSQVLQGQGPYEQYF.

The rearrangement joins TRBV25-1 to TRBJ2-7; 7 bases match TRBD1. Per the germline V gene, CDR1 is MGHDK and CDR2 is SYGVNS. The J segment lost 0 bases and the V segment lost 7 bases, leaving 6 bases of the junction unmatched. The CDR3 length is 14 residues. This chain's CDR3 is CASKGGRDSYEQYF. The CDR3 DNA is TGTGCCAGCAAAGGGGGCAGGGACTCCTACGAGCAGTACTTC.

This sequence joins TRBV28 and TRBJ2-6; unclear D gene. Germline CDR1 MDHEN, CDR2 SYDVKM. This CDR3 is 16 amino acids long. Trimming took off 4 bases at V and 0 bases at J, with 10 bases between the two ends. The CDR3 is CASSSGTSSGANVLTF. For the CDR3, the DNA is TGTGCCAGCAGTTCTGGCACCAGCTCTGGGGCCAACGTCCTGACTTTC. The whole variable domain, filled in from reference TRBV28 and TRBJ2-6, reads DVKVTQSSRYLVKRTGEKVFLECVQDMDHENMFWYRQDPGLGLRLIYFSYDVKMKEKGDIPEGYSVSREKKERFSLILESASTNQTSMYLCASSSGTSSGANVLTFGAGSRLTVL.

This clone has more than one count but fewer than ten. V gene TRBV14 combines with J gene TRBJ2-5, with 8 bases that match TRBD2. The V gene's germline CDR1 is SGHDN and CDR2 FVKESK. V shed 1 base and J 2 bases; nucleotides not matched to a gene: 9. This CDR3 comprises 17 residues. The chain's CDR3 is CASSQGVGGGSQETQYF. The CDR3 region has the DNA TGTGCCAGCAGCCAAGGAGTTGGCGGGGGGAGTCAAGAGACCCAGTACTTC.

This clone was counted a few times. The V call is TRBV9, the J call TRBJ1-1; 8 bases align to TRBD1. This CDR3 is built from 15 residues. Trimming took 1 base from V and 4 from J; bases not matched to a gene: 6. CDR1 and CDR2 from the germline V gene are SGDLS and YYNGEE. This CDR3 is CASSVQGAGGTEAFF. For the CDR3, the DNA is TGTGCCAGCAGCGTACAGGGGGCAGGAGGCACTGAAGCTTTCTTT.

This clone was observed a single time. This rearrangement joins TRBV29-1 to TRBJ2-3; D remains unclear. Per germline, CDR1 SQVTM and CDR2 ANQGSEA. This CDR3 has 13 residues. The V end was cut by 4 bases, the J end by 4 bases, with 12 bases between. CDR3 in amino acids: CSVGSQVADTQYF. The CDR3, as DNA: TGCAGCGTTGGTTCCCAGGTCGCAGATACGCAGTATTTT.

The J gene is TRBJ1-5, the V gene TRBV27, with 8 bases aligning to TRBD1. The CDR3 spans 16 residues. The germline CDR1 and CDR2 sequences are MNHEY and SMNVEV (reference sequence). V was clipped by 5 bases and J by 6 bases; unmatched bases: 12. The CDR3 DNA sequence: TGTGCCAGCAGTCCCTTCCAGGGGGCCCTTGGTCAGCCCCAGCATTTT. It codes for CASSPFQGALGQPQHF.

The genes are TRBV14 and TRBJ2-7, with 15 bases that match TRBD2. There are 15 residues in the CDR3. Trimming took 4 bases from V and 9 from J; bases not matched to a gene: 7. In germline, CDR1 is SGHDN, CDR2 FVKESK. The CDR3 region has the DNA TGTGCCAGCAGCCCGGGACTAGCGGGGGGCACTGTGCAGTACTTC. It translates to CASSPGLAGGTVQYF.

J is TRBJ1-1 and V is TRBV25-1; D is undetermined. This CDR3 spans 16 amino acids. Germline values: CDR1 MGHDK, CDR2 SYGVNS. V lost 4 bases and J 4 bases, leaving 19 bases between the germline ends. The CDR3 nucleotides are TGTGCCAGCAGTGGAGTTGGACGCGGGCGAGCCACTGAAGCTTTCTTT. Protein: CASSGVGRGRATEAFF.

This clone was counted only a few times. This chain joins TRBV5-8 and TRBJ1-2; possible D gene TRBD1, 5 bases. The CDR3 runs to 13 residues. Germline CDR1 reads SGHTS; CDR2 reads YDEGEE. Trimming removed 0 bases at V and 7 bases at J, with 10 bases between. As DNA, the CDR3 is TGTGCCAGCAGCTTGGGGATGCAGGGTGGCTACACCTTC. It specifies CASSLGMQGGYTF.

The genes are TRBV9 and TRBJ2-7; TRBD1 agrees at 9 bases. CDR3 size: 15 residues. V shed 4 bases and J 3 bases; nucleotides not matched to a gene: 8. Germline values: CDR1 SGDLS, CDR2 YYNGEE. The CDR3 coding sequence is TGTGCCAGCAGCCCCGGACAGGGGATGTTCTACGAGCAGTACTTC. This translates into CASSPGQGMFYEQYF.